These 27 T cell receptor beta chains were sequenced from one sample in a study of shared clonotypes between healthy human individuals. As defined, naive CD8 cells were CD45RO-negative and positively selected for CCR7, with terminally differentiated effector memory CD45RA+ cells excluded. Profiling relied on immunoSEQ multiplex PCR, and the TCRdb table lists in-frame clones only, not all of them. This table has approximately 720,000 clones, roughly nine tenths appearing once. Sample: naive CD8+ T cells sorted from blood. Source of these receptors: a man aged 25 to 40 in good health.

The chain couples TRBV2 to TRBJ1-2; 7 bases align to TRBD1. J was trimmed by 0 bases and V by 9 bases; bases with no gene match: 4. In germline, CDR1 is SNHLY, CDR2 FYNNEI. The CDR3 extends over 13 amino acids. The CDR3 bases are TGTGCCAGTCCCGGGACAGCTAACTATGGCTACACCTTC. This sequence encodes CASPGTANYGYTF.

The CDR3 DNA sequence: TGTGCCAGCAGCACGGGACAGGGGGCAGATGAGCAGTTCTTC. Encoded protein: CASSTGQGADEQFF. The chain employs TRBV7-9 and TRBJ2-1; the match to TRBD1 covers 12 bases. Unmatched junction bases numbered 4, after V lost 5 bases and J lost 8 bases. CDR3 length: 14 amino acids. CDR1 is SEHNR and CDR2 is FQNEAQ in the germline V gene (reference sequence). Variable domain in full (rest from reference TRBV7-9 and TRBJ2-1): DTGVSQNPRHKITKRGQNVTFRCDPISEHNRLYWYRQTLGQGPEFLTYFQNEAQLEKSRLLSDRFSAERPKGSFSTLEIQRTEQGDSAMYLCASSTGQGADEQFFGPGTRLTVL.

The rearrangement joins TRBV4-1 to TRBJ1-1; 9 bases are a match to TRBD1. The CDR3 totals 18 residues. The V gene end was trimmed by 1 base and the J gene end by 1 base; junction bases not matched to a gene: 10. Germline V gene data show CDR1 as MGHRA and CDR2 as YSYEKL. The CDR3 is CASSQVKGMGQGNTEAFF. The DNA for the CDR3 is TGCGCCAGCAGCCAAGTTAAAGGGATGGGACAGGGGAACACTGAAGCTTTCTTT.

V and J are TRBV2 and TRBJ1-1; 10 nucleotides match TRBD1. This CDR3 is built from 16 residues. V was clipped by 6 bases and J by 5 bases; unmatched bases: 12. Germline CDR1 reads SNHLY; CDR2 reads FYNNEI. The CDR3 protein is CASSDVNRDRGTEAFF. The CDR3 region has the DNA TGTGCCAGCAGCGATGTCAACCGGGACAGGGGAACTGAAGCTTTCTTT.

The rearrangement links TRBV4-3 to TRBJ2-1; 7 bases match TRBD2. V shed 0 bases and J 4 bases; nucleotides not matched to a gene: 6. This CDR3 contains 16 residues. Germline V gene lookup returns CDR1 LGHNA and CDR2 YSLEER. CDR3: CASSQESLAAYNEQFF. The CDR3 bases are TGCGCCAGCAGCCAAGAGAGCCTAGCGGCTTACAATGAGCAGTTCTTC.

V and J are TRBV7-9 and TRBJ2-1; D is ambiguous. The CDR3 consists of 12 residues. Trimming took 5 bases from V and 10 from J, leaving 12 bases between them. The germline V gene encodes CDR1 SEHNR and CDR2 FQNEAQ (reference sequence). The CDR3 here is CASSPKPTEQFF. For the CDR3, the DNA is TGTGCCAGCAGCCCAAAGCCAACCGAGCAGTTCTTC.

The chain couples TRBV6-1 to TRBJ2-7; possible D gene TRBD2, 5 bases. The CDR3 has 17 amino acids. Germline CDR1 MNHNS, CDR2 SASEGT. V lost 3 bases to trimming and J lost 3 bases, with 21 bases between them. In DNA form, the CDR3 reads TGTGCCAGCAGTGAGCCGTTCACTAGTGGAGTCCTCTACGAGCAGTACTTC. Its protein is CASSEPFTSGVLYEQYF.

The chain is built from TRBV7-3 and TRBJ2-3, with D unresolved. The CDR3 extends over 14 amino acids. V lost 0 bases and J lost 4, with 8 bases in between. Looked up from germline, CDR1 is SGHTA and CDR2 is FQGTGA. In DNA form, the CDR3 reads TGTGCCAGCAGCTTAACGGCTCTACCAGATACGCAGTATTTT. It yields the protein CASSLTALPDTQYF. Complete variable domain (other parts from reference TRBV7-3 and TRBJ2-3): GAGVSQTPSNKVTEKGKYVELRCDPISGHTALYWYRQSLGQGPEFLIYFQGTGAADDSGLPNDRFFAVRPEGSVSTLKIQRTERGDSAVYLCASSLTALPDTQYFGPGTRLTVL.

The chain uses TRBV7-8 and TRBJ2-2, with D tentatively TRBD1 (6 bases). The germline V gene has CDR1 SGHVS and CDR2 FQNEAQ. This CDR3 comprises 19 residues. The V end lost 8 bases, the J end lost 5 bases, and 30 bases lay between the germline ends. Here the CDR3 reads CASCLRPQTGLIDTGELFF. CDR3 DNA sequence: TGTGCCAGCTGCCTCCGCCCCCAGACAGGCCTTATCGATACCGGGGAGCTGTTTTTT.

The chain joins TRBV11-2 to TRBJ2-1; D could derive from TRBD1 or TRBD2 (5 bases each). Trimming left V 1 base short and J 0 bases short, with 10 bases between. The CDR3 covers 16 residues. Germline V gene sequence: CDR1 SGHAT, CDR2 FQNNGV. CDR3 DNA sequence: TGTGCCAGCAGCTTAGTGGCAGGGAGCTCCTACAATGAGCAGTTCTTC. This translates into CASSLVAGSSYNEQFF.

J is TRBJ1-2 and V is TRBV29-1; 7 bases agree with TRBD1. The CDR3 loop spans 14 amino acids. V lost 7 bases, J lost 4 bases, and 12 bases stayed unmatched. Germline CDR1 is SQVTM and CDR2 is ANQGSEA. CDR3 bases: TGCAGCGCGACTACGACAGGGCTCTTCTATGGCTACACCTTC. Protein sequence: CSATTTGLFYGYTF.

The V gene is TRBV5-6, the J gene TRBJ1-1, with 7 bases matching TRBD1. This CDR3 comprises 16 residues. CDR1 is SGHDT and CDR2 is YYEEEE in the germline V gene. V lost 4 bases and J lost 1; bases outside the gene matches: 10. For the CDR3, the DNA is TGTGCCAGCAGCCAGACACGTTGGACAGGGAACACTGAAGCTTTCTTT. It codes for CASSQTRWTGNTEAFF. The variable domain in full, with the rest retrieved from reference TRBV5-6 and TRBJ1-1, is DAGVTQSPTHLIKTRGQQVTLRCSPKSGHDTVSWYQQALGQGPQFIFQYYEEEERQRGNFPDRFSGHQFPNYSSELNVNALLLGDSALYLCASSQTRWTGNTEAFFGQGTRLTVV.

On this clone: The same CDR3 is also encoded by other DNA sequences in this sample. The gene calls are TRBV5-1 and TRBJ2-7; D may be TRBD2 (5 bases). The CDR3 loop spans 13 amino acids. V was pared by 0 bases and J by 4 bases, with 8 bases between. Looked up from germline, CDR1 is SGHRS and CDR2 is YFSETQ. CDR3 sequence (DNA): TGCGCCAGCAGCTTGGGTTCGGGGTACGAGCAGTACTTC. Protein sequence: CASSLGSGYEQYF.

The chain combines TRBV2 with TRBJ1-4, with no clear D. Germline values: CDR1 SNHLY, CDR2 FYNNEI. Deletions cut 6 bases from V and 8 bases from J, with 10 bases between. This CDR3 contains 12 residues. Here the CDR3 reads CASRETQEKLFF. CDR3 nucleotides: TGTGCCAGCAGGGAAACACAGGAAAAACTGTTTTTT.

For this clone: Other DNA sequences in this sample translate to the same CDR3. CDR3 in DNA: TGTGCCATCAGTGAGTCCCTAGCCAACACTGAAGCTTTCTTT. It is translated as CAISESLANTEAFF. The rearrangement links TRBV10-3 to TRBJ1-1, with no clear D. CDR3 size: 14 residues. Trimming shortened V by 0 bases and J by 2 bases, and 7 bases separated the two germline ends. Germline-derived CDR1 and CDR2 are ENHRY and SYGVKD.

The V and J genes are TRBV18 and TRBJ2-7; D may correspond to TRBD1 or TRBD2 (5 bases each). The CDR3 spans 13 residues. Germline values: CDR1 KGHSH, CDR2 LQKENI. V was trimmed by 6 bases and J by 3 bases, leaving 12 bases between them. CDR3 sequence reads: CASSLGDYYEQYF. Here the CDR3 DNA reads TGTGCCAGCTCCCTGGGGGATTACTACGAGCAGTACTTC.

This clone appeared once. The rearrangement joins TRBV7-9 to TRBJ2-2, with D hard to call. Germline V gives CDR1 SEHNR, CDR2 FQNEAQ (reference sequence). This CDR3 comprises 12 residues. V lost 3 bases to trimming and J lost 6 bases, with 5 bases between them. The CDR3 protein is CASSLMPGELFF. CDR3 DNA: TGTGCCAGCAGCTTGATGCCCGGGGAGCTGTTTTTT.

V usage is TRBV7-9 and J usage is TRBJ2-5; 12 bases are shared with TRBD2. The germline CDR1 and CDR2 sequences are SEHNR and FQNEAQ (reference sequence). V gave up 6 bases and J gave up 7 bases; unmatched junction bases: 6. The CDR3 sequence is 14 residues long. This CDR3 is CASSLAGGLRTQYF. As DNA, the CDR3 is TGTGCCAGCAGTCTAGCGGGAGGGCTTAGGACCCAGTACTTC.

This clone appeared a few times. The chain has TRBV6-5 and TRBJ2-7, with D hard to call. Per the germline V gene, CDR1 is MNHEY and CDR2 is SVGAGI. The CDR3 contains 12 residues. V lost 5 bases to trimming and J lost 3 bases, with 8 bases between them. CDR3 DNA sequence: TGTGCCAGCAGTGACCACGACTACGAGCAGTACTTC. Translating it yields CASSDHDYEQYF.

With regard to this clone: Other DNA sequences in the same sample also yield this CDR3. Here the CDR3 reads CASSLGANYGYTF. The CDR3 DNA follows: TGTGCCAGCAGTTTAGGTGCTAACTATGGCTACACCTTC. The gene calls are TRBV27 and TRBJ1-2; no clear D. Trimming cost V 2 bases and J 0 bases, with 4 bases left between them. CDR1 MNHEY and CDR2 SMNVEV come from the germline V gene (reference sequence). The CDR3 is made up of 13 amino acids.

This chain uses TRBV10-2 with TRBJ2-3, with D possibly TRBD2 on 6 matching bases. This CDR3 is 13 amino acids long. The germline gives CDR1 WSHSY, CDR2 SAAADI. V was clipped by 7 bases and J by 2 bases, with 10 bases between them. The CDR3 coding sequence is TGCGCCAGCATTGGGGGGTACACAGATACGCAGTATTTT. It specifies CASIGGYTDTQYF.

The genes are TRBV11-2 and TRBJ2-3; TRBD1 agrees at 7 bases. Looked up from germline, CDR1 is SGHAT and CDR2 is FQNNGV. Trimming removed 8 bases from V and 1 base from J; junction bases left unmatched: 6. The CDR3 consists of 14 residues. The CDR3 DNA reads TGTGCCAGCCGACGGGACAGACGCACAGATACGCAGTATTTT. This sequence encodes CASRRDRRTDTQYF.

A single count supports this clone. The chain joins TRBV2 to TRBJ2-4, with a possible D match to TRBD1 (6 bases). The CDR3 length is 10 residues. Germline values: CDR1 SNHLY, CDR2 FYNNEI. V lost 6 bases to trimming and J lost 12 bases, with 9 bases between them. CDR3 amino acids: CASRGAAQYF. The CDR3 DNA reads TGTGCCAGCAGGGGGGCGGCTCAGTACTTC.

The genes are TRBV27 and TRBJ2-5; D possibly matches TRBD1 or TRBD2 (7 bases each). Germline V gene data show CDR1 as MNHEY and CDR2 as SMNVEV (reference sequence). The CDR3 totals 14 residues. Trimming stripped 5 bases from V and 8 bases from J, with 18 bases between. As DNA, the CDR3 is TGTGCCAGCAGTAGCCCCAGGGGGAGGGGTACCCAGTACTTC. It codes for CASSSPRGRGTQYF.

The chain is built from TRBV7-9 and TRBJ2-6, with 8 nucleotides matching TRBD1. From germline, CDR1 is SEHNR and CDR2 FQNEAQ (reference sequence). CDR3 length: 19 amino acids. Losses at the gene ends were 4 bases for V and 0 bases for J; bases not matched to a gene: 11. The CDR3 spells CASSSRTGRVGSGANVLTF. CDR3 sequence (DNA): TGTGCCAGCAGCTCTAGGACAGGGAGAGTGGGCTCTGGGGCCAACGTCCTGACTTTC.

The V and J genes are TRBV4-2 and TRBJ1-5; D call uncertain. Germline V gene data show CDR1 as LGHNA and CDR2 as YNFKEQ. The CDR3 covers 14 residues. V dropped 1 base and J dropped 3 bases, with 7 bases sitting between them. CDR3 DNA: TGTGCCAGCAGCCAAGGGCCTAACAATCAGCCCCAGCATTTT. It codes for CASSQGPNNQPQHF.

This clone was counted a single time. The J gene is TRBJ2-1, the V gene TRBV10-2; no definite D call. CDR1 and CDR2 (germline): WSHSY, SAAADI. Trimming removed 3 bases at V and 10 bases at J, with 7 bases between. The CDR3 extends over 11 amino acids. CDR3 in amino acids: CASSDGVEQFF. DNA for the CDR3: TGCGCCAGCAGTGATGGCGTGGAGCAGTTCTTC.